This TCR beta chain was sequenced for a study of Graves' ophthalmopathy and Graves' hyperthyroidism listed by TCRdb under 2018. Context from the whole study: Peripheral blood samples were taken at the time of initial diagnosis, before any treatment was given. To tell Graves' ophthalmopathy apart from Graves' hyperthyroidism, and to predict which patients would progress to ophthalmopathy, the study relied on TCR beta repertoire signatures. In total, 135 blood samples were TCR-sequenced: around 42 ophthalmopathy, 75 hyperthyroidism and roughly 17 hyperthyroidism-to-ophthalmopathy patients. To explore V-J signatures distinguishing ophthalmopathy from hyperthyroidism, a discovery set of 100 patients (roughly 44 ophthalmopathy, about 57 stable hyperthyroidism) was enrolled. An independent validation cohort was composed of some 19 hyperthyroidism patients and roughly 16 patients who later progressed from hyperthyroidism to ophthalmopathy. In over 5 hyperthyroidism patients, the T-cell repertoire of thyroid tissue was compared with the T-cell repertoire of blood. Once sampling was done, hyperthyroidism patients were given methimazole at a starting dose of 30 mg daily, while ophthalmopathy patients were given high-dose intravenous methylprednisolone. The 100 or so discovery patients were randomly split 7:3 into training and test sets.

Hyperthyroidism was defined as stable when no progression to ophthalmopathy occurred within 18 months of follow-up. Hyperthyroidism patients were newly diagnosed, were aged 18 to 65 years, and had a disease duration under 2 months. Anyone with other autoimmune diseases, uncontrolled infections, pregnancy or lactation was excluded from the study. Clinical symptoms, serum thyroxine, TRAb, thyroid ultrasound and orbital computed tomography were used for diagnosis. Ficoll-Paque density gradient centrifugation was used to isolate PBMCs from 10 ml of fresh peripheral blood. Total RNA was extracted using Trizol reagent, and RNA quality was checked on an Agilent 2100 Bioanalyzer. For repertoire sequencing, TCR beta CDR3 regions were amplified from RNA transcripts. HTBI primers and the Qiagen OneStep RT-PCR kit were used in a first-round RT-PCR, which was followed by a second-round multiplex PCR, size selection and purification. Libraries were sequenced paired-end with 100 bp reads on an Illumina HiSeq2000. For the original study's pipeline: SOAPnuke was used for read processing, and reads with adapters, uncalled bases, a mean Phred below 15, or no exact constant-primer or identifier match were discarded. COPE v1.2.5 was used to merge the high-quality paired reads. Each unique nucleotide sequence was defined as a clonotype, and clonotypes were aligned to IMGT TRB V, D and J references with MiTCR v1.1. The analysis was limited to V-J combinations with a frequency above 0.0001, which together covered approximately 99% of repertoires. A TCR clonal expansion and chaos score per V-J combination was defined as the ratio of F50 clonal expansion to chaos observed in the TCRdist matrix. Welch's t-statistics and random forest were used to reduce the features to some 13 V-J combinations, which were then used as input to a naive Bayes classifier. Thyroid-blood repertoire similarity was quantified with the Morisita-Horn index. The public reads were quality trimmed at Q25 with fastp and then assembled into clones with MiXCR by TCRdb, keeping productive beta chains. One record per CDR3 amino acid sequence lists the most common genes and DNA. TCRdb, rather than the study authors, made the V and J calls. The sample contains about 400,000 distinct CDR3 sequences, over 15% of them found a single time. Of the sample, 5.5% to 8% is held by the ten largest clones.

At the junction V is shortened by 8 bases and J by 3 bases, with 19 bases in between. The CDR3 runs 15 amino acids, cysteine and phenylalanine included. Left in the record is the CDR3 DNA by itself, 45 bases read in frame from the first base. Overall study outcomes, separate from this receptor: In validation, the model predicted ophthalmopathy progression with about 70% sensitivity and approximately 75% specificity; 12 predicted patients were CT-confirmed with GO in a median of around 6 months. Most of the expanded thyroid clonotypes with a frequency above 0.001 were also detected in blood, and it was suggested that the thyroid immune response may be reflected by blood repertoires. The 13-signature model separated ophthalmopathy from stable hyperthyroidism with over 85% sensitivity and less than 83% specificity in cross-validation, and 80%/75% in the test set. No statistical method was used to set the sample size in advance, and the investigators knew which group each participant was assigned to.

In this sample, this clonotype turned up many times. Its antigen is still unknown. No qualities accompany the bases; no much larger clone lies one base away. Here the chain combines TRBV12-3 or TRBV12-4 and TRBJ1-1; the D gene is perhaps TRBD1, on 6 matching bases. The TCR comes from a woman between 18 and 29 years old with stable Graves' hyperthyroidism. Donor details come from another sample of the same person, matched by shared clones. The specimen sequenced was peripheral blood. The sequenced DNA is TGTGCCAGCGCCAACTACAGGGTAAGGGACACTGAAGCTTTCTTT. Its protein product is CASANYRVRDTEAFF.